This TCR beta chain originates from a study of shared clonotypes between healthy human individuals. Measured with immunoSEQ multiplex PCR; TCRdb has only the in-frame clones, and not every one. Here the sample spans about 2.4 million clones, roughly nine tenths being singletons. In germline, CDR1 is SGHDT, CDR2 YYEEEE. With 0 bases clipped from V and 5 bases from J, the junction kept 4 bases outside the gene matches. This CDR3 contains 15 residues. Source material: naive CD4+ T cells sorted from blood. Specified subset: CD45RA+ positively selected. The TCR originated in a man aged 18 to 35 in good health. The V and J genes are TRBV5-6 and TRBJ1-4; 7 bases agree with TRBD1. The CDR3 loop reads CASSLGTGPNEKLFF. The DNA for the CDR3 is TGTGCCAGCAGCTTGGGGACAGGACCCAATGAAAAACTGTTTTTT.